Each of the 4 T cell receptor beta chains below was sequenced from the same sample in a study of blood T cell repertoires in COVID-19. Profiled with immunoSEQ multiplex PCR; TCRdb holds only in-frame clones, not every one. The repertoire holds about 360,000 clones, with approximately 85% as singletons. Material for sequencing was PBMCs or T cells enriched from blood (not recorded which). Receptor source: a middle-aged woman with acute COVID-19.

A single count supports this clone. This sequence joins TRBV2 and TRBJ1-2, with D maybe TRBD1 (6 bases). The CDR3 totals 14 residues. Between the trimmed V and J ends, which lost 5 bases and 4 bases, there was a span of 14 bases. The germline V gene encodes CDR1 SNHLY and CDR2 FYNNEI. The CDR3 sequence: CASSLQGAAYGYTF. DNA of the CDR3: TGTGCCAGCAGTTTACAGGGAGCTGCCTATGGCTACACCTTC.

V gene TRBV7-2 combines with J gene TRBJ2-3; TRBD2 aligns across 10 bases. V was clipped by 1 base and J by 5 bases; unmatched bases: 9. Germline CDR1 is SGHTA and CDR2 is FQGNSA. CDR3 length: 17 residues. As DNA, the CDR3 is TGTGCCAGCAGCTTAGTGGGAAGCGGGGGGGCCTTAGATACGCAGTATTTT. Protein product: CASSLVGSGGALDTQYF. Supplemented by reference TRBV7-2 and TRBJ2-3, the full variable domain reads GAGVSQSPSNKVTEKGKDVELRCDPISGHTALYWYRQSLGQGLEFLIYFQGNSAPDKSGLPSDRFSAERTGGSVSTLTIQRTQQEDSAVYLCASSLVGSGGALDTQYFGPGTRLTVL.

The V and J genes are TRBV12-3 or TRBV12-4 and TRBJ1-2; no reliable D call. There are 13 residues in the CDR3. With 1 base removed from V and 9 bases from J, the gap between germline ends came to 12 bases. The CDR3 reads CASSLGAGHSYTF. Here the CDR3 DNA reads TGTGCCAGCAGTTTAGGAGCAGGTCACAGCTACACCTTC.

The chain uses TRBV4-2 and TRBJ2-2; TRBD1 might be the D (5 bases). This CDR3 is 15 amino acids long. Germline V CDR1 and CDR2: LGHNA, YNFKEQ. V gave up 2 bases and J gave up 6 bases, with 13 bases separating them. DNA of the CDR3: TGTGCCAGCAGCCAATTGAGACAAGGGGCCGGGGAGCTGTTTTTT. Protein sequence: CASSQLRQGAGELFF.